This TCR beta chain was documented in a study of siplizumab effects on memory and regulatory T cells. As for this clone: Its antigen is still unknown.

Repertoires were generated with immunoSEQ multiplex PCR, while TCRdb's copy carries only in-frame clones and drops some. This sample carries around 58,000 clones, approximately 87% of them seen once, and the ten largest clones take 3.8%. Points from the study as a whole: Mapping to unstimulated subsets was achieved for only a minor fraction of alloreactive clones. A major contribution to the alloresponse seemed to be made by naive T cells, which seemed more diverse than memory cells.

Looked up from germline, CDR1 is ENHRY and CDR2 is SYGVKD. V lost 3 bases and J 4 bases, leaving 10 bases between the germline ends. The CDR3 runs 14 residues. This TCR was sampled from a human donor in good health. Sequenced sample: memory CD4+ T cells sorted from blood. This chain uses TRBV10-3 with TRBJ1-5; D gene uncertain. Here the CDR3 DNA reads TGTGCCATCAGTGATACTGGTCAGAATCAGCCCCAGCATTTT. It yields the protein CAISDTGQNQPQHF.